This entry lists 30 T cell receptor beta chains sequenced from one sample in a study of cytomegalovirus exposure and HLA in healthy donors. Assay: immunoSEQ multiplex PCR; the TCRdb copy retains only in-frame clones and omits some. The data show about 200,000 clones, with 75% to 90% seen just once and around 5.6% held by the top ten. Input material: PBMCs. The receptor source for this set is a woman younger than 30 in good health and CMV-seronegative.

The rearrangement joins TRBV29-1 to TRBJ2-3; D perhaps matches TRBD1 (5 bases). V was trimmed by 4 bases and J by 0 bases, leaving 11 bases between them. This CDR3 has 14 residues. In germline, CDR1 is SQVTM, CDR2 ANQGSEA. The DNA for the CDR3 is TGCAGCGTTGTAGGGGCTCCAAGCACAGATACGCAGTATTTT. It yields the protein CSVVGAPSTDTQYF.

The V call is TRBV28, the J call TRBJ2-2; D is uncertain. The ends were cut back, 4 bases at V and 4 bases at J, with 10 bases in the middle. Germline loops: CDR1 MDHEN, CDR2 SYDVKM. CDR3 length: 14 residues. For the CDR3, the DNA is TGTGCCAGCAGTTCGCACAGTGGCACCGGGGAGCTGTTTTTT. Its translation is CASSSHSGTGELFF.

The rearrangement uses TRBV2 and TRBJ1-1; D unresolved. Trimming took 6 bases from V and 1 from J, leaving 15 bases between them. The CDR3 sequence is 15 residues long. Germline values: CDR1 SNHLY, CDR2 FYNNEI. CDR3 in amino acids: CASSPRGRQNTEAFF. The CDR3 region has the DNA TGTGCCAGCAGCCCCCGAGGACGGCAGAACACTGAAGCTTTCTTT.

The V and J genes are TRBV28 and TRBJ1-5; D ambiguous. This CDR3 is 15 amino acids long. V dropped 5 bases and J dropped 2 bases, with 13 bases sitting between them. Germline assignment: CDR1 MDHEN and CDR2 SYDVKM. The CDR3 region has the DNA TGTGCCAGCAGTACCCCCCCGGCGGGCAATCAGCCCCAGCATTTT. Encoded protein: CASSTPPAGNQPQHF.

The chain combines TRBV4-2 with TRBJ1-3; D unclear. Germline values: CDR1 LGHNA, CDR2 YNFKEQ. V lost 0 bases and J lost 4, with 10 bases in between. This CDR3 has 15 residues. The CDR3 sequence: CASSQDRAVGNTIYF. In DNA, the CDR3 is TGTGCCAGCAGCCAAGATAGGGCAGTCGGAAACACCATATATTTT.

This chain joins TRBV21-1 and TRBJ1-2. TRBV21-1 is a known pseudogene. This CDR3 spans 14 amino acids. CDR3 nucleotide sequence: TGTGCCAGCAGCCCGGTGGGTGGGAACTATGGCTACACCTTC. It encodes CASSPVGGNYGYTF.

The gene calls are TRBV6-1 and TRBJ1-2; 7 bases map to TRBD1. The CDR3 spans 14 residues. J lost 4 bases, V lost 7 bases, and 9 bases had no gene match. Germline V gene sequence: CDR1 MNHNS, CDR2 SASEGT. The CDR3 here is CASTPTGMVYGYTF. The DNA of the CDR3 is TGTGCCAGCACCCCGACAGGGATGGTCTATGGCTACACCTTC.

V is TRBV5-1 and J is TRBJ2-7; the D is unclear. This CDR3 region has 15 residues. Germline-derived CDR1 and CDR2 are SGHRS and YFSETQ. The germline V and J ends were trimmed by 0 bases and 0 bases, with 10 bases remaining between them. CDR3 region: CASSLGSVFSYEQYF. The DNA of the CDR3 is TGCGCCAGCAGCTTGGGGTCGGTTTTCTCCTACGAGCAGTACTTC. Looking up the rest from reference TRBV5-1 and TRBJ2-7 gives the full variable domain: KAGVTQTPRYLIKTRGQQVTLSCSPISGHRSVSWYQQTPGQGLQFLFEYFSETQRNKGNFPGRFSGRQFSNSRSEMNVSTLELGDSALYLCASSLGSVFSYEQYFGPGTRLTVT.

The chain is built from TRBV19 and TRBJ2-7; no clear D. The CDR3 consists of 15 residues. From germline, CDR1 is LNHDA and CDR2 SQIVND (reference sequence). The ends were cut back, 3 bases at V and 5 bases at J, with 17 bases in the middle. The CDR3 DNA is TGTGCCAGTAGTATCGGGCCAAATAGACCCCACGAGCAGTACTTC. Translation gives CASSIGPNRPHEQYF.

This clone occurred a few times. The chain is built from TRBV9 and TRBJ1-2, with D uncertain. Trimming shortened V by 3 bases and J by 6 bases, and 18 bases separated the two germline ends. Germline V gene sequence: CDR1 SGDLS, CDR2 YYNGEE. This CDR3 has 15 amino acids. The DNA for the CDR3 is TGTGCCAGCAGCGAGGCCCGAGGGCCCGGTCATGGCTACACCTTC. Translated: CASSEARGPGHGYTF.

A few counts support this clone. This rearrangement joins TRBV28 to TRBJ1-1, with D maybe TRBD1 (6 bases). This CDR3 comprises 14 residues. Trimming cost V 6 bases and J 5 bases, with 16 bases left between them. Germline CDR1 is MDHEN and CDR2 is SYDVKM. CDR3 coding DNA: TGTGCCAGCAGAAACAGCGCGCAGGGGACTGAAGCTTTCTTT. Amino acids: CASRNSAQGTEAFF.

The genes are TRBV6-5 and TRBJ2-7; weak D call: TRBD1 (6 bases). This CDR3 region has 12 residues. From germline, CDR1 is MNHEY and CDR2 SVGAGI. The ends were cut back, 8 bases at V and 2 bases at J, with 10 bases in the middle. In DNA form, the CDR3 reads TGTGCCAGCGGATCAGGGGCCTACGAGCAGTACTTC. It encodes CASGSGAYEQYF.

The chain employs TRBV4-1 and TRBJ2-1, with D unclear. The ends were cut back, 1 base at V and 0 bases at J, with 16 bases in the middle. The CDR3 is 18 amino acids. Germline CDR1 reads MGHRA; CDR2 reads YSYEKL. This CDR3 is CASSQVAADFDSYNEQFF. Here the CDR3 DNA reads TGCGCCAGCAGCCAAGTTGCTGCGGATTTCGACTCCTACAATGAGCAGTTCTTC.

This clone appeared once. V and J are TRBV9 and TRBJ2-2; the match to TRBD2 covers 9 bases. Germline CDR1 reads SGDLS; CDR2 reads YYNGEE. This CDR3 is built from 15 residues. V shed 9 bases, J shed 4 bases, and the junction held 10 bases outside the gene matches. The CDR3 is CATGGSGSRTGELFF. Written as DNA, the CDR3 is TGTGCCACCGGAGGTAGCGGGAGTCGCACCGGGGAGCTGTTTTTT.

The chain carries TRBV5-4 and TRBJ1-1; possible D gene TRBD1, 6 bases. There are 16 residues in the CDR3. V lost 2 bases, J lost 6 bases, and 20 bases lay in between. The germline CDR1 and CDR2 sequences are SGHNT and YYREEE (reference sequence). CDR3 sequence: CASSLGQGRGSPEAFF. CDR3 nucleotides: TGTGCCAGCAGCTTAGGGCAGGGGAGAGGGTCGCCTGAAGCTTTCTTT.

The genes are TRBV7-3 and TRBJ2-1; 9 bases align to TRBD1. J gave up 0 bases and V 5 bases, and 5 bases lay outside the gene matches. Looked up from germline, CDR1 is SGHTA and CDR2 is FQGTGA. This CDR3 region has 16 residues. The CDR3 DNA is TGTGCCAGCAGCCCGGGACAGGGAACCTCCTACAATGAGCAGTTCTTC. Protein: CASSPGQGTSYNEQFF.

The V call is TRBV28, the J call TRBJ1-5, with D tentatively TRBD1 (6 bases). CDR1 is MDHEN and CDR2 is SYDVKM in the germline V gene. V was clipped by 4 bases and J by 2 bases, with 15 bases between them. There are 16 residues in the CDR3. CDR3 nucleotides: TGTGCCAGCAGTTGGAATACAGGGAATGGCAATCAGCCCCAGCATTTT. As protein: CASSWNTGNGNQPQHF.

This clone was seen only a few times. V usage is TRBV30 and J usage is TRBJ1-5; TRBD1 is a possible D gene (5 bases). V dropped 0 bases and J dropped 6 bases, with 12 bases sitting between them. The CDR3 is 14 amino acids. The germline gives CDR1 GTSNPN, CDR2 SVGIG (reference sequence). CDR3 loop: CAWSVLEGSQPQHF. As DNA, the CDR3 is TGTGCCTGGAGTGTACTGGAGGGGAGTCAGCCCCAGCATTTT.

This chain uses TRBV2 with TRBJ2-1; TRBD1 matches at 8 bases. After removal of 8 bases from V and 5 bases from J, the junction contained 11 bases not matched to a gene. The length of the CDR3 is 15 residues. Germline V lookup: CDR1 SNHLY, CDR2 FYNNEI. This chain's CDR3 is CASHVPGGSDNEQFF. The CDR3 DNA sequence: TGTGCCAGCCATGTCCCAGGGGGCTCGGACAATGAGCAGTTCTTC. Combining the CDR3 with reference TRBV2 and TRBJ2-1 gives the whole variable domain EPEVTQTPSHQVTQMGQEVILRCVPISNHLYFYWYRQILGQKVEFLVSFYNNEISEKSEIFDDQFSVERPDGSNFTLKIRSTKLEDSAMYFCASHVPGGSDNEQFFGPGTRLTVL.

V usage is TRBV6-5 and J usage is TRBJ2-7; 9 nucleotides line up with TRBD1. Unmatched junction bases numbered 9, after V lost 6 bases and J lost 3 bases. Germline V gives CDR1 MNHEY, CDR2 SVGAGI. The CDR3 runs 15 residues. CDR3 amino acids: CASRIAGTGYYEQYF. As DNA, the CDR3 is TGTGCCAGCAGGATTGCCGGGACAGGGTACTACGAGCAGTACTTC.

The V gene is TRBV4-2, the J gene TRBJ2-7, with TRBD2 matching 7 bases. Trimming at V came to 1 base and at J to 4 bases, leaving 13 bases not matched to a gene. Germline CDR1 LGHNA, CDR2 YNFKEQ. The CDR3 length is 17 residues. The CDR3 spells CASSQVAGGRAGYEQYF. The CDR3 nucleotides read TGTGCCAGCAGCCAAGTGGCGGGTGGACGAGCGGGATACGAGCAGTACTTC.

The rearrangement links TRBV28 to TRBJ2-7; 8 positions match TRBD2. Germline CDR1 is MDHEN and CDR2 is SYDVKM. The V gene end was trimmed by 8 bases and the J gene end by 5 bases; junction bases not matched to a gene: 5. The CDR3 length is 12 residues. CDR3 residues: CASGGSGNEQYF. The CDR3 DNA reads TGTGCCAGCGGGGGTAGCGGGAACGAGCAGTACTTC.

Note on this clone: A junction boundary mismatches the germline segment, possibly from a read error. The rearrangement links TRBV27 to TRBJ2-5, with D maybe TRBD1 (5 bases). Germline loops: CDR1 MNHEY, CDR2 SMNVEV (reference sequence). The CDR3 extends over 14 amino acids. The CDR3 DNA is TGTGCCAGCAGTTTAAGCGACAGCCAAAAGACCCAGTACTTC. This gives the protein CASSLSDSQKTQYF.

V usage is TRBV6-1 and J usage is TRBJ2-1, with 15 bases lining up with TRBD2. The CDR3 covers 20 residues. Germline V gene data show CDR1 as MNHNS and CDR2 as SASEGT. J was trimmed by 3 bases and V by 3 bases; bases with no gene match: 12. This CDR3 reads CASSDKGLAGGPSYYNEQFF. The CDR3 region has the DNA TGTGCCAGCAGTGATAAGGGACTAGCGGGAGGCCCGAGCTACTACAATGAGCAGTTCTTC.

The chain uses TRBV28 and TRBJ1-5, with no clear D. Per the germline V gene, CDR1 is MDHEN and CDR2 is SYDVKM. The CDR3 length is 14 residues. V lost 4 bases and J lost 2, with 9 bases in between. CDR3 DNA sequence: TGTGCCAGCAGTTCCCAGCCCGGCAATCAGCCCCAGCATTTT. Amino acid sequence: CASSSQPGNQPQHF.

The rearrangement joins TRBV2 to TRBJ1-5; D is unclear. Germline loops: CDR1 SNHLY, CDR2 FYNNEI. The CDR3 has 15 amino acids. The V and J ends lost 2 bases and 4 bases respectively, with 12 bases between them. CDR3 sequence reads: CASSERIAGNQPQHF. CDR3 nucleotide sequence: TGTGCCAGCAGTGAAAGGATTGCCGGGAATCAGCCCCAGCATTTT.

This clone was observed once. The chain couples TRBV5-1 to TRBJ1-3; D possibly corresponds to TRBD1 (6 bases). The CDR3 consists of 14 residues. The germline gives CDR1 SGHRS, CDR2 YFSETQ. Trimming pared 4 bases from V and 4 bases from J, leaving 12 bases between. CDR3: CASSLAGEGNTIYF. For the CDR3, the DNA is TGCGCCAGCAGCCTGGCAGGGGAGGGAAACACCATATATTTT.

J is TRBJ2-1 and V is TRBV21-1. TRBV21-1 is an annotated pseudogene. The CDR3 spans 13 residues. CDR3 DNA: TGTGCCAGCAGCAAATCCCGACACAATGAGCAGTTCTTC. This encodes CASSKSRHNEQFF.

The chain links TRBV28 to TRBJ2-2, with D maybe TRBD1 (6 bases). Germline V lookup: CDR1 MDHEN, CDR2 SYDVKM. The CDR3 has 15 amino acids. V was trimmed by 5 bases and J by 7 bases, leaving 17 bases between them. The chain's CDR3 is CASSALQGFSGELFF. The CDR3 DNA reads as TGTGCCAGCAGTGCCTTACAGGGCTTCAGCGGGGAGCTGTTTTTT.

This clone was detected only a few times. V is TRBV11-2 and J is TRBJ1-2, with D hard to call. Trimming cost V 0 bases and J 0 bases, with 11 bases left between them. This CDR3 is 16 amino acids long. Germline lookup yields CDR1 SGHAT and CDR2 FQNNGV. The CDR3 DNA reads as TGTGCCAGCAGCTTAGATTCAGGAACGGCTAACTATGGCTACACCTTC. Protein sequence: CASSLDSGTANYGYTF.